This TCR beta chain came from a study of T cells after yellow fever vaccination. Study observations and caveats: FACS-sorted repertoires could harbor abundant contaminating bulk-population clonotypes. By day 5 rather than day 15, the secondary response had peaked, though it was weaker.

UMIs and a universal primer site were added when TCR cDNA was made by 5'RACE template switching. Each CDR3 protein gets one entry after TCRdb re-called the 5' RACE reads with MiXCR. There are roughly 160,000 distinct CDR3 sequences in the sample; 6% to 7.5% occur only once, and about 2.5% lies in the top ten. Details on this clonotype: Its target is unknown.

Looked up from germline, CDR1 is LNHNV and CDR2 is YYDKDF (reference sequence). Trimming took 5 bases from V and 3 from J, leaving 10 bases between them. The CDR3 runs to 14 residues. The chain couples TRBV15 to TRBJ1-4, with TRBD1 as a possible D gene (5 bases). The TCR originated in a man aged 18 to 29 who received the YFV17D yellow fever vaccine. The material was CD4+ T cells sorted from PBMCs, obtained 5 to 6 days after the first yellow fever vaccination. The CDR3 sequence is CATSGGGANEKLFF. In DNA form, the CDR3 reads TGTGCCACCAGCGGGGGTGGAGCTAATGAAAAACTGTTTTTT.